The present T cell receptor (beta chain) was sequenced within a study of shared clonotypes between healthy human individuals (dated by TCRdb to 2018 to 2021). At the level of the whole study: The cohort comprised a couple of women and a few men aged 18 to 49 years. For each donor, three plates each were used for CD4 naive and CD4 memory, two plates were used for CD8 naive, and one plate was used for CD8 memory. Per donor, leukapheresis produced somewhere between about 0.85 and 9.5 billion PBMCs. To estimate repertoire size and how much clonotypes are shared between individuals, the study performed deep sequencing of blood TCR repertoires from 4 to 6 healthy adults. Different laboratories and diverse techniques were used to prepare libraries and sequence TCR repertoires, to increase sequencing depth and limit assay-specific biases.

From the germline V gene, CDR1 is MGHDK and CDR2 is SYGVNS. The CDR3 starts with the cysteine, ends with the phenylalanine, and has 18 residues. Of the read, only the CDR3 DNA is kept; its 54 bases are in frame from base 1. Germline trimming amounts to 4 bases on V and 4 bases on J, with 16 as the count of junction bases outside the gene matches. The research as a whole found: Pairwise subsampling led to the expectation that sequencing depth would affect the degree of clonotype sharing among donors. Even with the large sequencing depth, rarefaction of the sorted-subset datasets indicated that sequencing was incomplete. Clonotypes shared by all four sorted-subset donors showed higher generation probabilities than non-shared clonotypes. When several donors were compared, the shared fraction of clonotypes was 5% to 6.5% for naive CD4, less than 4% for naive CD8, 2.3% for memory CD4, and 0.35% to 0.5% for memory CD8. Naive subsets generally had larger estimated clonotype richness than memory subsets. Because the study included only a small number of donors, the genetic and exposure-history diversity represented was limited. Sampling was restricted to blood, and TCR repertoires in tissue are likely to differ from TCR repertoires in blood.

Using the deep immunoSEQ assay, TCR CDR3 regions were amplified from genomic DNA by multiplex PCR. Genomic DNA extracted from each cell subset was distributed evenly over all wells of several immunoSEQ 96-well plates, and each plate served as one replicate. For sorted subsets, around 200 ng genomic DNA, equal to about 30,000 T cell genomes, was loaded into each replicate PCR. Purified libraries were quantified with a Qubit 3.0 fluorometer, sized on a Bioanalyzer 2100, and re-quantified with the KAPA Library Quantification kit. Every immunoSEQ 96-well plate was sequenced on a dedicated single-read 150-cycle Illumina NextSeq 550 flow cell. The authors' analysis ran thus. Because only junctional sequences without quality scores were contained in the immunoSEQ output, filtering matching that applied to full-length reads could not be performed. To assign V/J genes and CDR3, sequences were annotated using PyIR, a Python wrapper for IgBLAST v1.9, with IMGT germline references. Reads with weak V/J assignments (E-value above 1e-6), missing CDR3, stop codons, out-of-frame junctions, or ambiguous translated residues were removed. V3J clonotypes were defined as sequences sharing the same inferred V gene, J gene, and CDR3 amino acid sequence. Percentage overlap between repertoires was computed as shared unique clonotypes divided by the size of the smaller repertoire. RTK rarefaction, the Chao1 estimator, and Recon v2.1 estimates of unobserved clonotypes were used to assess repertoire richness. For all TCRbeta clonotypes obtained by the gDNA method from a handful of donors, generation probabilities were computed with OLGA. The table comes from immuneACCESS by way of TCRdb, which keeps in-frame sequences with V and J called. Part of the clones is missing from these tables; in studies checked, under half for an unresolved V gene and the rest for unknown reasons. V and J calls and clone size are as listed in that table; D and trimming were resolved from the DNA. For this sample there are under 150,000 clones; under 70% appear just once. The top ten clonotypes cover around 25% of the sample.

This clone was counted many times. Its antigen remains unidentified. The sample holds no much larger clone one base away, and base qualities are not on file. The donors were healthy, HIV-negative adults who had no recently reported acute infections or vaccinations. Every donor was a Caucasian adult residing in Nashville, Tennessee, USA. CD8 memory samples were composed of magnetically selected CD45RO+ cells combined with CCR7-negative CD45RA+ effector memory (TemRA) cells. Blood was collected by leukapheresis, and PBMCs were isolated by Ficoll-Histopaque density gradient centrifugation and then cryopreserved in liquid nitrogen vapor phase. Analytical flow cytometry was used to check the purity and quantity of every magnetically sorted T cell population. Genomic DNA was isolated from each sorted fraction and quantified by UV absorbance on a Nanodrop 2000c.

Sequencing used memory CD8+ T cells sorted from blood. Sample cell subset or site, as interpreted from the label and publication: CD45RO+ cells pooled with CCR7-negative TemRA cells. The receptor was isolated from a woman aged 25 to 45 in good health. The V and J segments used are TRBV25-1 and TRBJ1-2, with 9 bases matching TRBD1. In nucleotide form, the sequence is TGTGCCAGCAGTGGGATCCTTGGGTGGGGACAGGGATTCTATGGCTACACCTTC. Its coded protein is CASSGILGWGQGFYGYTF.